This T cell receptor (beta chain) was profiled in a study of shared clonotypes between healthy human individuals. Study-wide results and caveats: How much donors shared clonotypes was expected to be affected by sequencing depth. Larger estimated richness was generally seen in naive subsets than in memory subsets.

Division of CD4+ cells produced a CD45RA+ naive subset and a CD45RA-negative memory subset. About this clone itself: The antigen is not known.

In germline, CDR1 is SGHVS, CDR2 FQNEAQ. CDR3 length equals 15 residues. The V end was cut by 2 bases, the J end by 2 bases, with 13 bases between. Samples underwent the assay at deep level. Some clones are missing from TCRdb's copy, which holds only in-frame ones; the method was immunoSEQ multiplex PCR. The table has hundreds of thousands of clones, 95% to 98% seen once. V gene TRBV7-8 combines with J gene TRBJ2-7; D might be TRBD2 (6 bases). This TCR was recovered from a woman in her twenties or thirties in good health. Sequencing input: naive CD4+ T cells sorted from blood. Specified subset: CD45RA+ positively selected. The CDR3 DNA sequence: TGTGCCAGCAGCTTACAGGGACGCGGGACCTACGAGCAGTACTTC. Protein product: CASSLQGRGTYEQYF.